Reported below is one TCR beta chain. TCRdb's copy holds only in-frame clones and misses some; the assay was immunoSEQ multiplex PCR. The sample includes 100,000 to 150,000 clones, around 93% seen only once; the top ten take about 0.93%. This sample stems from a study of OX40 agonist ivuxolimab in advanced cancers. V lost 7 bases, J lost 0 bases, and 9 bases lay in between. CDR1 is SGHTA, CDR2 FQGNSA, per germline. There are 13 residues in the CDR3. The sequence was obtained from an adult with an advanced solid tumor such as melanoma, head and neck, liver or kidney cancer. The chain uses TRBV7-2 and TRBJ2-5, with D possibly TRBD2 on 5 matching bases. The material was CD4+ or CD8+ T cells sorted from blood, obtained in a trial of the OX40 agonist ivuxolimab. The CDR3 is CASTSGNQETQYF. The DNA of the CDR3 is TGTGCCAGCACCTCCGGGAACCAAGAGACCCAGTACTTC.